These T cell receptor beta chains were read from a single sample in a study of regulatory T cells in long-lasting Graves disease. TCRdb re-analysed the multiplex PCR reads in MiXCR, keeping a single row per CDR3 protein. The table shows some 250,000 distinct CDR3 sequences, with 15% to 20% occurring only once. The source material was peripheral blood mononuclear cells (PBMCs), sampled at new diagnosis, from a patient treated with antithyroid drugs. The receptors were sampled from a female donor with Graves disease. Each CDR3 is given without its conserved first and last residue. Size is stated for part of the rows, as once, few or many counts, or as a class when the clone is expanded.

>many|TRBV20-1
SASGSSNTQY
>many|TRBV12-3/TRBV12-4
ALKGGGDEKLF
>many|TRBV3-1
ASSQWVAGDNEQF
>many|TRBV9
ASGSSGNTIY
>many|TRBV10-3
AITPSGRALDDTQY
>few|TRBV7-2
ASSLAQSEQY
>many|TRBV6-5
ASSFAGTGQSYEQY
>many|TRBV19
ASSDSGAYGYT
>many|TRBV19
ASSSSPANTGELF
>many|TRBV7-9
ASSLTNYEQY
>many|TRBV5-4
ASSSQGAITGELF
>many|TRBV20-1
SAKKGQLGFWTDTQY
>many|TRBV2
ASSGGSQAYGYT
>-|TRBV12-3/TRBV12-4
ASSRGQGWTDTQY
>many|TRBV12-3/TRBV12-4
ASSSAGDEQF
>many|TRBV20-1
SARDQGTGELF
>few|TRBV6-4
ASSPTSGTPDTQY
>many|TRBV7-6
ASSLRELAGEYEQY
>-|TRBV5-4
ASSLSWTDTQY
>-|TRBV4-1
ASSQGPRNLKTGGSNQPQH
>many|TRBV19
ASSLRPTRERSEAF
>many|TRBV6-2/TRBV6-3
ASTLAGGLYEQY
>many|TRBV20-1
SASPSRWLNTQY
>many|TRBV15
ATSVVSGEAADTQY
>many|TRBV20-1
SARFWDNYGYT
>-|TRBV5-5
ASSLDNQETQY
>many|TRBV12-3/TRBV12-4
ASSTRGQGDKNIQY
>few|TRBV19
ASSTARTSGFYNEQF
>many|TRBV20-1
SCGAPPMNTEAF
>-|TRBV7-6
ASSLGTSATYEQY
>many|TRBV5-6
ASSFSGGGQF
>many|TRBV18
ASSRGAGGNTEAF
>-|TRBV6-5
ASSSGTGDGQY
>many|TRBV11-3
ASSTRLAGDNEQF
>many|TRBV7-2
ASSYTGGDEQF
>many|TRBV12-3/TRBV12-4
ASSSSGSYNEQF
>many|TRBV30
AWNTQGWDRAEQY
>many|TRBV19
ASRQAGELF
>-|TRBV5-1
ASSFITTANTEAF
>many|TRBV5-1
ASSGGGEQPQH